This T cell receptor beta chain came from a study of blood T cell repertoires in COVID-19. In the study overall: Acute-phase and convalescent COVID-19 samples originated in the United States, Italy and Spain. PBMCs, B-cell-depleted T cells, or T cells provided the cDNA or gDNA that made up the material.

This CDR3 spans 13 amino acids. CDR1 and CDR2 (germline): SEHNR, FQNEAQ (reference sequence). V lost 0 bases and J lost 8, with 8 bases in between. In the authors' methods: By means of reference gene primer amplification, nucleated cell counts were estimated. The assay was immunoSEQ multiplex PCR, and TCRdb's table has in-frame clones only and misses some. V and J calls and clone size are as listed in that table; D and trimming were resolved from the DNA. The sample has roughly 250,000 clones, more than 90% seen once; the top ten hold 2.6%. One Seattle source followed patients from active infection through their disease course.

V gene TRBV7-9 combines with J gene TRBJ2-1, with D perhaps matching TRBD2 (6 bases). Sequencing input: peripheral blood. The clonotype comes from a person between 18 and 30 years old with COVID-19, enrolled during active disease. The CDR3 reads CASSLALADEQFF. The CDR3 region has the DNA TGTGCCAGCAGCTTAGCGTTAGCGGATGAGCAGTTCTTC.